These T cell receptor beta chains were read from a single sample in a study of OX40 agonist ivuxolimab in advanced cancers. The table came from immunoSEQ multiplex PCR; TCRdb's copy has only in-frame clones and leaves some out. There are some 74,000 clones in the sample; approximately 78% occur only once, and approximately 5% lies in the top ten. Sequences were derived from CD4+ or CD8+ T cells sorted from blood, sampled in a trial of the OX40 agonist ivuxolimab. The receptors shown here come from an adult with an advanced solid tumor such as melanoma, head and neck, liver or kidney cancer. CDR3s include the opening cysteine and the closing phenylalanine or tryptophan. Fields, in order: D gene, J gene, V gene, clone size, CDR3 protein, CDR3 DNA. D genes are given only for firm matches. Not all rows give a size; the values are once, few, many and, for expanded clones, a class.

D: NA; J: TRBJ2-7; V: TRBV9; size: few; CDR3: CASSPGTSGYWDEQYF; DNA: TGTGCCAGCAGCCCCGGGACCTCAGGATATTGGGACGAGCAGTACTTC
D: NA; J: TRBJ1-1; V: TRBV7-9; size: NA; CDR3: CASSLLVGGTEAFF; DNA: TGTGCCAGCAGCTTACTGGTAGGGGGCACTGAAGCTTTCTTT
D: NA; J: TRBJ2-2; V: TRBV5-1; size: NA; CDR3: CASSLARGTGELFF; DNA: TGCGCCAGCAGCTTGGCCAGGGGCACCGGGGAGCTGTTTTTT
D: NA; J: TRBJ1-2; V: TRBV6-6; size: NA; CDR3: CASRDSRYGYTF; DNA: TGTGCCAGCAGGGACAGCCGATATGGCTACACCTTC
D: NA; J: TRBJ1-3; V: TRBV5-1; size: NA; CDR3: CASSLGSGSGNTIYF; DNA: TGCGCCAGCAGCTTGGGTTCGGGATCTGGAAACACCATATATTTT
D: NA; J: TRBJ2-7; V: TRBV5-6; size: NA; CDR3: CASSLTGNNYEQYF; DNA: TGTGCCAGCAGCTTAACAGGGAACAACTACGAGCAGTACTTC
D: NA; J: TRBJ2-7; V: TRBV5-5; size: NA; CDR3: CASSLSGTTYEQYF; DNA: TGTGCCAGCAGTCTATCCGGGACAACCTACGAGCAGTACTTC
D: NA; J: TRBJ2-7; V: TRBV7-2; size: NA; CDR3: CASSSWTDYEQYF; DNA: TGTGCCAGCAGCTCATGGACAGACTACGAGCAGTACTTC
D: NA; J: TRBJ2-5; V: TRBV14; size: NA; CDR3: CASSQEGLGSWTQYF; DNA: TGTGCCAGCAGCCAAGAAGGGTTGGGTAGTTGGACCCAGTACTTC
D: NA; J: TRBJ2-3; V: TRBV2; size: NA; CDR3: CASSEPTAADTQYF; DNA: TGTGCCAGCAGTGAACCGACAGCGGCAGATACGCAGTATTTT
D: NA; J: TRBJ2-1; V: TRBV9; size: NA; CDR3: CASSADSYNEQFF; DNA: TGTGCCAGCAGCGCCGACAGTTACAATGAGCAGTTCTTC
D: NA; J: TRBJ2-4; V: TRBV6-5; size: once; CDR3: CASTNRDSNIQYF; DNA: TGTGCCAGCACAAACCGGGACTCGAACATTCAGTACTTC
D: NA; J: TRBJ2-3; V: TRBV19; size: NA; CDR3: CASSNTDTQYF; DNA: TGTGCCAGTAGTAACACAGATACGCAGTATTTT
D: NA; J: TRBJ1-2; V: TRBV6-1; size: once; CDR3: CASSEGLRTAGRVRGYTF; DNA: TGTGCCAGCAGTGAGGGTTTAAGGACAGCCGGGAGGGTAAGAGGCTACACCTTC
D: TRBD1; J: TRBJ1-5; V: TRBV7-2; size: NA; CDR3: CASSKTGGGQPQHF; DNA: TGTGCCAGCAGCAAGACAGGGGGCGGTCAGCCCCAGCATTTT
D: NA; J: TRBJ2-7; V: TRBV5-6; size: few; CDR3: CASSLGVTREQYF; DNA: TGTGCCAGCAGCTTGGGGGTCACAAGGGAGCAGTACTTC